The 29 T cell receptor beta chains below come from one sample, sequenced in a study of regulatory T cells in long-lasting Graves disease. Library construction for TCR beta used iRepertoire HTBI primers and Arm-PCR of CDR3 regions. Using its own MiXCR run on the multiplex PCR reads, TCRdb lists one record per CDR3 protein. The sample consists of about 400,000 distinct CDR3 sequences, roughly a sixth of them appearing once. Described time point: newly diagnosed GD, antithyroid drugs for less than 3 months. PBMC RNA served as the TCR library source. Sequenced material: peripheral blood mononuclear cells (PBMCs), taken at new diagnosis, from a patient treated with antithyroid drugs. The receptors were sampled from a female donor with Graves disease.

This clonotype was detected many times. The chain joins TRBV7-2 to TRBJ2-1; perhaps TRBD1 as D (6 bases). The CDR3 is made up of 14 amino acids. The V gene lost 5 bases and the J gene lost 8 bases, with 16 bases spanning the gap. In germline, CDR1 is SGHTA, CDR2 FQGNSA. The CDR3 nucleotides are TGTGCCAGCAGCCTAAGACTAAAGGGGGATGAGCAGTTCTTC. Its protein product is CASSLRLKGDEQFF. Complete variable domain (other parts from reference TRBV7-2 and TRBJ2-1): GAGVSQSPSNKVTEKGKDVELRCDPISGHTALYWYRQSLGQGLEFLIYFQGNSAPDKSGLPSDRFSAERTGGSVSTLTIQRTQQEDSAVYLCASSLRLKGDEQFFGPGTRLTVL.

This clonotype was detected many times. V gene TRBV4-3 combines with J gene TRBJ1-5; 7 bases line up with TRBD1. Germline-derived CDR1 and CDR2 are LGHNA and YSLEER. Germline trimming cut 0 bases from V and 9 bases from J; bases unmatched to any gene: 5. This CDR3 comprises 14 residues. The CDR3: CASSQDQGGRPQHF. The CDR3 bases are TGCGCCAGCAGCCAAGATCAGGGGGGTCGGCCCCAGCATTTT.

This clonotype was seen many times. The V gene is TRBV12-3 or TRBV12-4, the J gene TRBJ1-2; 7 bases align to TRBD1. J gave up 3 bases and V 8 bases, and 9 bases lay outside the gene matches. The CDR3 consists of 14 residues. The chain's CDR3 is CASQQGLYDYGYTF. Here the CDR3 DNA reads TGTGCCAGCCAACAGGGGCTCTACGACTATGGCTACACCTTC.

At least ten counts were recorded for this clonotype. CDR3 loop: CASSRGKGWNGYTF. For the CDR3, the DNA is TGTGCCAGCAGTCGGGGCAAGGGGTGGAATGGCTACACCTTC. The chain employs TRBV6-1 and TRBJ1-2; D is perhaps TRBD1 (5 bases). Per germline, CDR1 MNHNS and CDR2 SASEGT. This CDR3 is 14 amino acids long. V was pared by 5 bases and J by 6 bases, with 16 bases between.

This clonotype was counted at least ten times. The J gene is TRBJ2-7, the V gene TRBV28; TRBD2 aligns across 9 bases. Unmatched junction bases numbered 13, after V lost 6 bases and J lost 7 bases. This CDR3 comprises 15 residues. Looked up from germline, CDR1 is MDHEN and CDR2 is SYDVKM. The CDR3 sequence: CASRVAGALRKEQYF. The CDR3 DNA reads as TGTGCCAGCAGGGTAGCGGGAGCCCTACGTAAGGAGCAGTACTTC.

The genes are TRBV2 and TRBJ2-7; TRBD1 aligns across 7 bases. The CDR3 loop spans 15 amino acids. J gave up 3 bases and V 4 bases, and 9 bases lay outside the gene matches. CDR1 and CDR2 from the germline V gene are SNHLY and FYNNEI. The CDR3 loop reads CASSVSTGWGYEQYF. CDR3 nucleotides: TGTGCCAGCAGTGTATCGACAGGGTGGGGCTACGAGCAGTACTTC.

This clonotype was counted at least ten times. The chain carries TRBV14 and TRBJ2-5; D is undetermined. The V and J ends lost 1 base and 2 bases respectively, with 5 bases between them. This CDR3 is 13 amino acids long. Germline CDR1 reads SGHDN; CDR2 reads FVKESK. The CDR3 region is CASSQAGQETQYF. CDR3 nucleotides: TGTGCCAGCAGCCAAGCTGGACAAGAGACCCAGTACTTC.

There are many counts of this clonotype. CDR3 in amino acids: CASSLLTDTDTQYF. Here the CDR3 DNA reads TGTGCCAGCAGCTTACTCACCGACACAGATACGCAGTATTTT. This chain joins TRBV7-2 and TRBJ2-3, with D uncertain. Germline CDR1 reads SGHTA; CDR2 reads FQGNSA. This CDR3 is 14 amino acids long. Trimming removed 2 bases from V and 2 bases from J, with 8 bases in between.

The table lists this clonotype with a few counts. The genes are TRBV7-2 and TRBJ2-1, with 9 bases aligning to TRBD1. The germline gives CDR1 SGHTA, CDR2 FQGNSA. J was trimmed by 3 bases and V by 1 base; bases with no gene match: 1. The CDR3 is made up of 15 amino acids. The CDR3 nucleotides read TGTGCCAGCAGCTTAGAGACAGGGGGCTACAATGAGCAGTTCTTC. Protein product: CASSLETGGYNEQFF.

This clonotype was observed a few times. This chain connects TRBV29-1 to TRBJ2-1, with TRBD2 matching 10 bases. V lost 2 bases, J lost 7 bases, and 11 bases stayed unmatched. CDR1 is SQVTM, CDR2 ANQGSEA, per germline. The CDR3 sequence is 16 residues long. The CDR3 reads CSVERTTSGVGNEQFF. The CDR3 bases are TGCAGCGTTGAAAGGACCACTAGCGGGGTAGGGAATGAGCAGTTCTTC.

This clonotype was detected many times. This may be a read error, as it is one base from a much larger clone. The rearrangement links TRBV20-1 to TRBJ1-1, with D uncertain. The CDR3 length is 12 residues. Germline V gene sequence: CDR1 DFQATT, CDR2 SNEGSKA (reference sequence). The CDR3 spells CSASPWNTETFF. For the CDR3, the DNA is TGCAGTGCTAGCCCCTGGAACACTGAAACTTTCTTT.

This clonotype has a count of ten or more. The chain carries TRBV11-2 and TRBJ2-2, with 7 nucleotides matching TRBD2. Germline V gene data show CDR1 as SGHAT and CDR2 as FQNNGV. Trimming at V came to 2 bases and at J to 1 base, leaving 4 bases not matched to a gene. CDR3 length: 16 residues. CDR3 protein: CASSLLPSGNTGELFF. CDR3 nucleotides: TGTGCCAGCAGCTTACTCCCTAGCGGGAACACCGGGGAGCTGTTTTTT.

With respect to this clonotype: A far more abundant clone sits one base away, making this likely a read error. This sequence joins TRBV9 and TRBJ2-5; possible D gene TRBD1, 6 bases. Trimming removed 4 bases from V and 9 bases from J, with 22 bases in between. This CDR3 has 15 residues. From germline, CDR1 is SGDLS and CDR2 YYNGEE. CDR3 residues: CASSPPEGERGAQYF. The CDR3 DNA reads TGTGCCAGCAGCCCACCCGAGGGGGAACGAGGGGCCCAGTACTTC.

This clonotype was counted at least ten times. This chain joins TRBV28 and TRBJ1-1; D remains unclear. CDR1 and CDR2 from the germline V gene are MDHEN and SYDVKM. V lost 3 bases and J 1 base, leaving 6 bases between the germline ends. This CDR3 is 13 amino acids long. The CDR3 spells CASSLRENTEAFF. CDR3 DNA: TGTGCCAGCAGTTTGAGGGAGAACACTGAAGCTTTCTTT.

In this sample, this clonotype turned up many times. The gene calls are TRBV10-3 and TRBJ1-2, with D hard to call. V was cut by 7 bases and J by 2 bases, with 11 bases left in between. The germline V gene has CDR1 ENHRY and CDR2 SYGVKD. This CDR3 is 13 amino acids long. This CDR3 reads CAINWGGNYGYTF. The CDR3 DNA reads TGTGCCATCAATTGGGGAGGGAACTATGGCTACACCTTC.

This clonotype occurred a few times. The CDR3 here is CSGLVSDRGTYEQYF. DNA of the CDR3: TGCAGCGGACTTGTTTCGGACAGGGGGACCTACGAGCAGTACTTC. The chain links TRBV29-1 to TRBJ2-7; 10 nucleotides agree with TRBD1. Looked up from germline, CDR1 is SQVTM and CDR2 is ANQGSEA. The V and J ends lost 7 bases and 2 bases, in that order; junction bases with no gene match: 11. The CDR3 covers 15 residues.

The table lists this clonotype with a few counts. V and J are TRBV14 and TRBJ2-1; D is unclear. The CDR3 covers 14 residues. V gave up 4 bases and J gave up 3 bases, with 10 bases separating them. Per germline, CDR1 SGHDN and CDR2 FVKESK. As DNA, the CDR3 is TGTGCCAGCAGCCTTCACTGGGTCTACAATGAGCAGTTCTTC. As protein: CASSLHWVYNEQFF.

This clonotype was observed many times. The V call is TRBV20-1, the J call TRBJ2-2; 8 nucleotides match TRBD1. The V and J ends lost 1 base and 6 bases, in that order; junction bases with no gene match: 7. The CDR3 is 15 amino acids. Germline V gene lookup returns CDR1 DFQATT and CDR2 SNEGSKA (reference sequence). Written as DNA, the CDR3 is TGCAGTGCTAGAGGGCACACAGGGGGTGCCGGGGAGCTGTTTTTT. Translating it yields CSARGHTGGAGELFF.

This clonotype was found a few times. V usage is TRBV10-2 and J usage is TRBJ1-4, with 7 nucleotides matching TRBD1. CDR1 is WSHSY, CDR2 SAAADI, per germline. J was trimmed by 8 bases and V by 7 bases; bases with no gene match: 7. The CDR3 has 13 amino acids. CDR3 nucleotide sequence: TGCGCCAGCATGAGTGACAGGGCCGAAAAACTGTTTTTT. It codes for CASMSDRAEKLFF.

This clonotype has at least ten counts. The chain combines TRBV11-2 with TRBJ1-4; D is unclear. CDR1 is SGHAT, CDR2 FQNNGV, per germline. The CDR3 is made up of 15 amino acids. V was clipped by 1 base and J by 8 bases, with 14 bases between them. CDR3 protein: CASSLVRGMGEKLFF. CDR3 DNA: TGTGCCAGCAGCTTAGTTCGAGGGATGGGGGAAAAACTGTTTTTT.

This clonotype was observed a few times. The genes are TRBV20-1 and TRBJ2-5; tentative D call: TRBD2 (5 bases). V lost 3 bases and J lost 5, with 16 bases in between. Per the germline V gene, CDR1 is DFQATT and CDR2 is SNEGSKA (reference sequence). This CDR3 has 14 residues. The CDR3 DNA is TGCAGTGCTAGCGGGGTAGGAGGTGGTGAGACCCAGTACTTC. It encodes CSASGVGGGETQYF.

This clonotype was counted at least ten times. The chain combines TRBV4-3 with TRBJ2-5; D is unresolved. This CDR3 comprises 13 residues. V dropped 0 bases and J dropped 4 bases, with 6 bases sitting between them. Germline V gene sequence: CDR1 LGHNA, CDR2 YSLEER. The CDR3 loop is CASSQDRSETQYF. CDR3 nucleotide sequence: TGCGCCAGCAGCCAAGATCGGTCAGAGACCCAGTACTTC.

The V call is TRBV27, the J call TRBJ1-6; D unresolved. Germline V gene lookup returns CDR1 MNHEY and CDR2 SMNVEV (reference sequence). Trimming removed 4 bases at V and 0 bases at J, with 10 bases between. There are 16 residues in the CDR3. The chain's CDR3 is CASSSTLSSYNSPLHF. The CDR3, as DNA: TGTGCCAGCAGTTCGACCCTGAGCTCCTATAATTCACCCCTCCACTTT.

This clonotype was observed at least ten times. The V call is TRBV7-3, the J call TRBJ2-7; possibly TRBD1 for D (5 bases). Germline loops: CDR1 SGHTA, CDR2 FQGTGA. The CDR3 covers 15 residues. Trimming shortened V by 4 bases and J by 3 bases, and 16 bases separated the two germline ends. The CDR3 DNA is TGTGCCAGCAGCTCCGACAGAGCCCTAGGCTACGAGCAGTACTTC. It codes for CASSSDRALGYEQYF.

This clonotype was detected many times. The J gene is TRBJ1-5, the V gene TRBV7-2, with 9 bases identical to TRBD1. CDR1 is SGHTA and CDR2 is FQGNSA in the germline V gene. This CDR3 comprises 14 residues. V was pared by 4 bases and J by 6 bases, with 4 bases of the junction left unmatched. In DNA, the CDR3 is TGTGCCAGCAGCTACCGGGACAGGGCTCAGCCCCAGCATTTT. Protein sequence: CASSYRDRAQPQHF. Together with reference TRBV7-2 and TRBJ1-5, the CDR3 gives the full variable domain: GAGVSQSPSNKVTEKGKDVELRCDPISGHTALYWYRQSLGQGLEFLIYFQGNSAPDKSGLPSDRFSAERTGGSVSTLTIQRTQQEDSAVYLCASSYRDRAQPQHFGDGTRLSIL.

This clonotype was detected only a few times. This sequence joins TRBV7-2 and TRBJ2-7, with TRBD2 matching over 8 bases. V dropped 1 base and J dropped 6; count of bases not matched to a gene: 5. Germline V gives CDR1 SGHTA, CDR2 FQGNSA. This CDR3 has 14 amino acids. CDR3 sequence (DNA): TGTGCCAGCAGCTTAGACCCCCGGGGGGGCGAGCAGTACTTC. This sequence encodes CASSLDPRGGEQYF.

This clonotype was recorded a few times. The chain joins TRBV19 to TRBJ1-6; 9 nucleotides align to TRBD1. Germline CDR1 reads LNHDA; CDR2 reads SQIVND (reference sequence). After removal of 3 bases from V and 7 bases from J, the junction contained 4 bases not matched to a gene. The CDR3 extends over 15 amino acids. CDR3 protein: CASSISDRGNSPLHF. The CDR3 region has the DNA TGTGCCAGTAGTATCAGTGACAGGGGGAATTCACCCCTCCACTTT.

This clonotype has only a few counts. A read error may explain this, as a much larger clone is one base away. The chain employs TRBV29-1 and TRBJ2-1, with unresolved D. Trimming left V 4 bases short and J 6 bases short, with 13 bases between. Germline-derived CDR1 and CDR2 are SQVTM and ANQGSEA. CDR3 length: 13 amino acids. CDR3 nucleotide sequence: TGCAGCGTTGGAGGAAATACCTGCAATGAGCAGTTCTTC. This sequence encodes CSVGGNTCNEQFF.

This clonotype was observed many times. The CDR3 DNA reads TGTGCCAGCAGCTTAGAGGTTACCTTAAATGGCTACACCTTC. It codes for CASSLEVTLNGYTF. The chain carries TRBV7-2 and TRBJ1-2; D gene ambiguous. Germline V lookup: CDR1 SGHTA, CDR2 FQGNSA. The CDR3 extends over 14 amino acids. Trimming cost V 1 base and J 6 bases, with 12 bases left between them.